The text below deals with one T cell receptor beta chain. This entry belongs to a study of blood T cell repertoires in COVID-19. Study as a whole: The origin of the acute and convalescent COVID-19 samples was the United States, Italy and Spain. PBMCs, B-cell-depleted T cells, or T cells provided the cDNA or gDNA that made up the material.

V was clipped by 3 bases and J by 4 bases, with 11 bases between them. CDR3 size: 14 residues. CDR1 and CDR2 (germline): SGHAT, FQNNGV. Measured with immunoSEQ multiplex PCR; TCRdb has only the in-frame clones, and not every one. The data hold fewer than 150,000 clones, with about 90% observed a single time. Sequencing was carried out using peripheral blood. This TCR was recovered from a woman aged 55 to 70 with acute or convalescent COVID-19. This rearrangement joins TRBV11-2 to TRBJ2-3, with TRBD2 as a possible D gene (6 bases). Here the CDR3 DNA reads TGTGCCAGCAGCTTTGGAGGGTCGGCAGATACGCAGTATTTT. The encoded protein is CASSFGGSADTQYF.